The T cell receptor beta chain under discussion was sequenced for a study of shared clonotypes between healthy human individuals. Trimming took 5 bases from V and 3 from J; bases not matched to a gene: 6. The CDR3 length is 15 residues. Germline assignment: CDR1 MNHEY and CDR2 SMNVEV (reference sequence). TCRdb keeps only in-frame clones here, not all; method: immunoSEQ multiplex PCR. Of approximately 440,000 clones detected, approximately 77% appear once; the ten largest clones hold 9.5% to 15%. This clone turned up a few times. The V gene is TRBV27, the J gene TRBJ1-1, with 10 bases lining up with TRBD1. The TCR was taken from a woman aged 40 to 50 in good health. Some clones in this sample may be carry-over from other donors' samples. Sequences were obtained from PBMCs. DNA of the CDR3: TGTGCCAGCAGTCCCAGGACAGGGGGGGACACTGAAGCTTTCTTT. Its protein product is CASSPRTGGDTEAFF.